This T cell receptor beta chain comes out of a study of shared clonotypes between healthy human individuals. Background on the study: Used for every donor were three CD4 naive, three CD4 memory, two CD8 naive and one CD8 memory plate. Study-wide points: Investigators collected only blood, and repertoires in tissues likely differ. Memory subsets had estimated richness that was generally smaller than that of naive subsets.

Generated by immunoSEQ multiplex PCR, the TCRdb table keeps only in-frame clones and is missing some. The sample consists of 500,000 to 550,000 clones, about 96% of them appearing once. About this clone itself: As yet, its antigen is unknown.

CDR1 and CDR2 (germline): KGHSH, LQKENI. The CDR3 has 12 residues. The V and J ends lost 6 bases and 6 bases respectively, with 10 bases between them. Adult donors, all healthy and HIV-negative, had no recent acute infections or vaccinations. The chain carries TRBV18 and TRBJ2-3, with D unresolved. Sequencing used naive CD4+ T cells sorted from blood. Subset of the sample: CD45RA+ positively selected. The TCR sequence derives from a woman aged 30 to 39 in good health. In DNA, the CDR3 is TGTGCCAGCTCCGCGAGTGCGGATACGCAGTATTTT. The encoded protein is CASSASADTQYF.